The clone carrying this T cell receptor beta chain appeared once. Its antigen remains unknown. A much larger clone lies a single base off, so this may be a read error. What was amplified from RNA transcripts were TCR beta CDR3 regions. Researchers ran a first-round RT-PCR on the TCR CDR3 using the HTBI primer set. Each CDR3 protein is one row after TCRdb ran MiXCR on the multiplex PCR reads. The data contain hundreds of thousands of distinct CDR3 sequences, about 15% of them singletons. The data were obtained in a study of T cells in Graves' hyperthyroidism and ophthalmopathy. As for the study in general: It was at initial diagnosis, before any treatment, that peripheral blood was collected.

Study outcomes and limitations: Prediction of ophthalmopathy progression came a median around 6.1 months pre-onset.

Germline V gene lookup returns CDR1 SGHRS and CDR2 YFSETQ. V dropped 0 bases and J dropped 10 bases, with 11 bases sitting between them. CDR3 length: 13 amino acids. Extraction of PBMCs used around 9.6 ml of fresh peripheral blood. The material sequenced was blood. The chain recombines TRBV5-1 with TRBJ2-1; D gene ambiguous. The receptor comes from a woman under 30 with Graves' ophthalmopathy. The CDR3 DNA is TGCGCCAGCAGCTTGGATCGGACCTACGAGCAGTTCTTC. This encodes CASSLDRTYEQFF.